This TCR beta chain comes out of a study of spatial heterogeneity in lung cancer. TCRdb recomputed calls from the 5' RACE reads with MiXCR, one row per CDR3 protein. The sample carries tens of thousands of distinct CDR3 sequences, approximately 12% recorded once. As to time point: sample taken at primary tumor resection. V trimming: 3 bases; J trimming: 10 bases; junction bases outside the gene matches: 2. Looked up from germline, CDR1 is SGHVS and CDR2 is FNYEAQ. The CDR3 contains 12 residues. V usage is TRBV7-6 and J usage is TRBJ2-1, with 8 positions matching TRBD2. Sequences were derived from PBMCs, sampled at surgery. The receptor was isolated from a male donor with early-stage non-small cell lung cancer. The CDR3 loop reads CASSFERGEQFF. The CDR3 DNA follows: TGTGCCAGCAGCTTTGAGCGGGGGGAGCAGTTCTTC.